The 7 T cell receptor beta chains in this list originate from one sample, sequenced in a study of T cells in Graves' hyperthyroidism and ophthalmopathy. TCR beta CDR3 regions were amplified from RNA. The HTBI primer set drove a first-round RT-PCR of the TCR CDR3. TCRdb re-derived calls from the multiplex PCR reads in MiXCR, one entry per CDR3 protein. The data show roughly 110,000 distinct CDR3 sequences, roughly 15% seen once. The sequencing input was blood. The receptors shown here come from a woman aged 45-59 years with Graves' hyperthyroidism.

In its sample, this clonotype was seen many times. This chain joins TRBV2 and TRBJ1-1; D ambiguous. This CDR3 is 10 amino acids long. V lost 8 bases, J lost 6 bases, and 7 bases lay in between. Looked up from germline, CDR1 is SNHLY and CDR2 is FYNNEI. The CDR3 protein is CASDGAEAFF. The CDR3 DNA sequence: TGTGCCAGCGACGGGGCTGAAGCTTTCTTT.

This clonotype was counted at least ten times. The rearrangement links TRBV5-1 to TRBJ2-1, with 7 nucleotides matching TRBD1. The J segment lost 5 bases and the V segment lost 8 bases, leaving 7 bases of the junction unmatched. The CDR3 length is 13 residues. Per germline, CDR1 SGHRS and CDR2 YFSETQ. Here the CDR3 reads CASRDSKHNEQFF. The CDR3 DNA is TGCGCCAGTAGGGACAGTAAGCACAATGAGCAGTTCTTC.

DNA of the CDR3: TGCAGTGCTAGAGCTTTAGCGGTAGTCGGGGAGCTGTTTTTT. It is translated as CSARALAVVGELFF. The chain joins TRBV20-1 to TRBJ2-2; TRBD2 might be the D (6 bases). The CDR3 is 14 residues long. The germline CDR1 and CDR2 sequences are DFQATT and SNEGSKA (reference sequence). V was pared by 1 base and J by 7 bases, with 13 bases between.

This clonotype was observed a few times. The rearrangement joins TRBV7-2 to TRBJ2-7; D ambiguous. The germline V gene encodes CDR1 SGHTA and CDR2 FQGNSA. This CDR3 has 12 amino acids. The V end was cut by 2 bases, the J end by 3 bases, with 5 bases between. The chain's CDR3 is CASSLIGYEQYF. The CDR3, as DNA: TGTGCCAGCAGCTTAATCGGCTACGAGCAGTACTTC.

This sequence joins TRBV20-1 and TRBJ2-7; 13 nucleotides line up with TRBD2. Looked up from germline, CDR1 is DFQATT and CDR2 is SNEGSKA (reference sequence). CDR3 length: 18 residues. V lost 6 bases to trimming and J lost 5 bases; unmatched junction nucleotides: 19. This chain's CDR3 is CSAPGTGTSGIGVHEQYF. CDR3 coding DNA: TGCAGTGCCCCCGGGACCGGGACTAGCGGGATCGGAGTCCACGAGCAGTACTTC.

This clonotype was picked up many times. This rearrangement joins TRBV27 to TRBJ2-1, with a tentative D call TRBD2 (5 bases). The CDR3 runs to 13 residues. The germline V and J ends were trimmed by 8 bases and 3 bases, with 11 bases remaining between them. Per germline, CDR1 MNHEY and CDR2 SMNVEV (reference sequence). CDR3 bases: TGTGCCAGCTCCGGCGGGTACTACAATGAGCAGTTCTTC. Amino acids: CASSGGYYNEQFF.

Notes on this clonotype: Just one base apart from a much larger clone, this may be a read error. The chain combines TRBV6-2 or TRBV6-3 with TRBJ1-2, with a tentative D call TRBD1 (5 bases). Per the germline V gene, CDR1 is MNHEY and CDR2 is SVGEGT. The CDR3 is made up of 12 amino acids. V lost 7 bases, J lost 9 bases, and 15 bases lay in between. The CDR3 DNA sequence: TGTGCCAGCAACCAGGGAGAGGGGAGCTACACCTTC. Amino acid sequence: CASNQGEGSYTF.